This TCR beta chain emerged from a study of vaccination effects on CD4 cells after COVID-19. About this clone itself: Its antigen is not known.

Germline CDR1 and CDR2: MNHEY and SMNVEV (reference sequence). V lost 3 bases and J 8 bases, leaving 11 bases between the germline ends. This CDR3 region has 13 residues. The method was immunoSEQ multiplex PCR; TCRdb's version includes in-frame clones alone and lacks a portion of them. Found here are tens of thousands of clones, about three quarters of them singletons; the top ten hold roughly 10%. Expansion of antigen-specific CD4+ T cells with viral peptide pools was carried out by the ViraFEST assay before sequencing. Culture proceeded for approximately nine days, and CD4+ T cells were then isolated. Subjects were given two BNT162b2 or mRNA-1273 vaccine doses.

The TCR sequence derives from a human donor who received a COVID-19 vaccine. The material sequenced was CD4+ T cells from PBMCs cultured with HCoV-NL63 spike peptides, taken after COVID-19 vaccination. The V and J genes are TRBV27 and TRBJ2-1, with TRBD2 as a possible D gene (5 bases). CDR3 sequence reads: CASSFVPGYEQFF. The CDR3 DNA sequence: TGTGCCAGCAGTTTCGTCCCGGGGTATGAGCAGTTCTTC.